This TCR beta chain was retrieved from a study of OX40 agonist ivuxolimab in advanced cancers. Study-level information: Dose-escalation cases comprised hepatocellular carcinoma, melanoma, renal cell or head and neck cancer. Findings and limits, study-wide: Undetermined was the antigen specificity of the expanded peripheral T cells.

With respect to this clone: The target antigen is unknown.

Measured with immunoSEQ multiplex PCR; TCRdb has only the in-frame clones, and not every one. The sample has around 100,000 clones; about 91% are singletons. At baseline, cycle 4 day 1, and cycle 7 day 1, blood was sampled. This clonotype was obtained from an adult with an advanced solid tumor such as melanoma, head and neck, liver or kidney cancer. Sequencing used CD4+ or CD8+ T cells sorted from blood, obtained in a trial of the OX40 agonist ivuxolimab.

The CDR3 nucleotides are TGTGCCAGTAGTATGAACAATGAGCAGTTCTTC. Translation: CASSMNNEQFF. The J gene is TRBJ2-1, the V gene TRBV19, with D unresolved. The CDR3 is made up of 11 amino acids. V shed 3 bases and J shed 5 bases, with 2 bases lying between them. Germline CDR1 and CDR2: LNHDA and SQIVND (reference sequence).